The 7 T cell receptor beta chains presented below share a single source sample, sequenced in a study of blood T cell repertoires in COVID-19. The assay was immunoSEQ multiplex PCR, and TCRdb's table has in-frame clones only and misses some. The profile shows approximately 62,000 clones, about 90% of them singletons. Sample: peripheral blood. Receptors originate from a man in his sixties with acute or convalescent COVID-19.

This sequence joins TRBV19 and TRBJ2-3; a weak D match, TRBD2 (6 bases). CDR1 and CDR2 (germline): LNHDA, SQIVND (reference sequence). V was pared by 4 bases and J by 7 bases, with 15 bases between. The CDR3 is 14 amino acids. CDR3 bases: TGTGCCAGTAGTACCCTGACTAGACGACATACGCAGTATTTT. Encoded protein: CASSTLTRRHTQYF.

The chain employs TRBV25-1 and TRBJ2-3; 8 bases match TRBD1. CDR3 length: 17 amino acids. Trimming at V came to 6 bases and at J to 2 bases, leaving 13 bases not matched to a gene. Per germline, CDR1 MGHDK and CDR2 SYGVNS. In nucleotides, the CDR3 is TGTGCCAGCAGCGACAGGGGATTCCCGTTTAACACAGATACGCAGTATTTT. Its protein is CASSDRGFPFNTDTQYF.

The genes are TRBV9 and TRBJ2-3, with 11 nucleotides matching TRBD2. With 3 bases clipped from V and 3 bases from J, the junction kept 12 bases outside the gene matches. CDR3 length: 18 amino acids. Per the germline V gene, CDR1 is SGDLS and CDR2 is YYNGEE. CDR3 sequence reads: CASSEAVAGGTLTDTQYF. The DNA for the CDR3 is TGTGCCAGCAGCGAGGCCGTAGCGGGGGGGACGCTAACAGATACGCAGTATTTT.

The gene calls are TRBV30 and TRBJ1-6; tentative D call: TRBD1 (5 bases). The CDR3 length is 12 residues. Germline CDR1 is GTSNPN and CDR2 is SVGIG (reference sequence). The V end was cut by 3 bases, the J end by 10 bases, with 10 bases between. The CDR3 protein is CAWRAGRSPLHF. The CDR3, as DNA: TGTGCCTGGAGGGCGGGGCGATCACCCCTCCACTTT.

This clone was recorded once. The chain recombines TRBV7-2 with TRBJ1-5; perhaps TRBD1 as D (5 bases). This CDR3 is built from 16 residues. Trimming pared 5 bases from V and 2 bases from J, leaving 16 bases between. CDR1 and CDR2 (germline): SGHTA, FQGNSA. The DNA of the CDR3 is TGTGCCAGCAGCGGATTTGGGGGAGGGGGCAATCAGCCCCAGCATTTT. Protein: CASSGFGGGGNQPQHF.

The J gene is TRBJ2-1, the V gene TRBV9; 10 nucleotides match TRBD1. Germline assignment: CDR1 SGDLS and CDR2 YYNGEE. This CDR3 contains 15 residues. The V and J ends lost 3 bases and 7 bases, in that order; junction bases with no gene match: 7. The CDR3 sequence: CASSAFRTGGNEQFF. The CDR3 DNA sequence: TGTGCCAGCAGCGCTTTCCGGACAGGGGGTAATGAGCAGTTCTTC.

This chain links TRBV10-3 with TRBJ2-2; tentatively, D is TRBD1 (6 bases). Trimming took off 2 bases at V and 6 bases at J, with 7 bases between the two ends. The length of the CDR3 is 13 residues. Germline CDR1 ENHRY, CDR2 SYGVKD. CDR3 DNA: TGTGCCATCAGTGAGAAGGGGGCCGGGGAGCTGTTTTTT. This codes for CAISEKGAGELFF.